A selection of T cell receptor beta chains follows, all from one sample in a study of T cell responses to AZD1222 COVID-19 vaccine. This table comes from immunoSEQ multiplex PCR, and its TCRdb copy is limited to in-frame clones, with some not included. Counted here are about 140,000 clones, 90% occurring once; the ten biggest clones make up approximately 6.2%. The sample consisted of peripheral blood, taken 28 days after the second AZD1222 dose. The receptors were gathered from an adult who received the AZD1222 COVID-19 vaccine. The CDR3 runs from the conserved cysteine through the conserved F or W. The order of the fields is D gene, J gene, V gene, CDR3 DNA, CDR3 protein. D genes are given only for firm matches.

d_call: .; j_call: TRBJ2-5; v_call: TRBV3-1/TRBV3-2; cdr3_nt: TGTGCCAGCAGCCAACTCTCCGGCCTCCGGGAGACCCAGTACTTC; cdr3_aa: CASSQLSGLRETQYF
d_call: .; j_call: TRBJ1-3; v_call: TRBV6-5; cdr3_nt: TGTGCCAGCAGTTACGAAGGGGTTCCCCCAGGAAACACCATATATTTT; cdr3_aa: CASSYEGVPPGNTIYF
d_call: .; j_call: TRBJ1-3; v_call: TRBV7-9; cdr3_nt: TGTGCCAGCAGCTTGGGGCAGAACTCTGGAAACACCATATATTTT; cdr3_aa: CASSLGQNSGNTIYF
d_call: TRBD1; j_call: TRBJ2-7; v_call: TRBV5-8; cdr3_nt: TGTGCCAGCAGCTTGGGGGGGACAGGGGGCTACGAGCAGTACTTC; cdr3_aa: CASSLGGTGGYEQYF
d_call: .; j_call: TRBJ2-7; v_call: TRBV20-1; cdr3_nt: TGCAGTGCTAGACAGGGCTACGAGCAGTACTTC; cdr3_aa: CSARQGYEQYF
d_call: .; j_call: TRBJ2-5; v_call: TRBV27; cdr3_nt: TGTGCCAGCGGCACGTTGGGGGAGACCCAGTACTTC; cdr3_aa: CASGTLGETQYF
d_call: .; j_call: TRBJ2-6; v_call: TRBV28; cdr3_nt: TGTGCCAGCAGTTTGCAGCTCTCTGGGGCCAACGTCCTGACTTTC; cdr3_aa: CASSLQLSGANVLTF
d_call: TRBD1; j_call: TRBJ2-6; v_call: TRBV28; cdr3_nt: TGTGCCAGCAGACCAGGGGACAGTAGGTCTGGGGCCAACGTCCTGACTTTC; cdr3_aa: CASRPGDSRSGANVLTF
d_call: .; j_call: TRBJ1-5; v_call: TRBV7-2; cdr3_nt: TGTGCCAGCAGCTTAGATGGGAATAGTCAGCCCCAGCATTTT; cdr3_aa: CASSLDGNSQPQHF
d_call: .; j_call: TRBJ1-2; v_call: TRBV6-5; cdr3_nt: TGTGCCAGCAGTTACTCTGCTCCTAAACACGCCGGCGGCTACACCTTC; cdr3_aa: CASSYSAPKHAGGYTF
d_call: .; j_call: TRBJ2-7; v_call: TRBV7-9; cdr3_nt: TGTGCCAGCAGCTTAAGCGCTTATGCCTACGAGCAGTACTTC; cdr3_aa: CASSLSAYAYEQYF
d_call: TRBD2; j_call: TRBJ2-5; v_call: TRBV6-1; cdr3_nt: TGTGCCAGCAGTGAACGGACTAGCGGGAACCAAGAGACCCAGTACTTC; cdr3_aa: CASSERTSGNQETQYF
d_call: TRBD1; j_call: TRBJ2-7; v_call: TRBV5-1; cdr3_nt: TGCGCCAGCCGTAGGACAGGTGGCTCGTACGAGCAGTACTTC; cdr3_aa: CASRRTGGSYEQYF
d_call: TRBD2; j_call: TRBJ2-1; v_call: TRBV3-1/TRBV3-2; cdr3_nt: TGTGCCAGCAGCAAGAAGGGCCTAGCGGGATTTGAGCAGTTCTTC; cdr3_aa: CASSKKGLAGFEQFF
d_call: .; j_call: TRBJ1-5; v_call: TRBV6-5; cdr3_nt: TGTGCCAGCAGTAACCGGGACGGAGATCAGCCCCAGCATTTT; cdr3_aa: CASSNRDGDQPQHF
d_call: .; j_call: TRBJ1-2; v_call: TRBV9; cdr3_nt: TGTGCCAGCAGCGTAGAGGCGGGGGGGGCTCAGGGCTACACCTTC; cdr3_aa: CASSVEAGGAQGYTF
d_call: .; j_call: TRBJ1-5; v_call: TRBV9; cdr3_nt: TGTGCCAGCAGCTCCGATGTAAATCAGCCCCAGCATTTT; cdr3_aa: CASSSDVNQPQHF
d_call: .; j_call: TRBJ1-3; v_call: TRBV10-2; cdr3_nt: TGCGCCAGCAGTGAGCCTGGCAGGCCGTACTCTGGAAACACCATATATTTT; cdr3_aa: CASSEPGRPYSGNTIYF
d_call: .; j_call: TRBJ1-2; v_call: TRBV25-1; cdr3_nt: TGTGCCAGCAGTGAATATGGCAACCCCTATGGCTACACCTTC; cdr3_aa: CASSEYGNPYGYTF
d_call: .; j_call: TRBJ1-4; v_call: TRBV28; cdr3_nt: TGTGCCAGCAGGACAGCTTATAATGAAAAACTGTTTTTT; cdr3_aa: CASRTAYNEKLFF
d_call: TRBD2; j_call: TRBJ2-3; v_call: TRBV9; cdr3_nt: TGTGCCAGCAGCGTAGATAGCGGGAGGGCCACAGATACGCAGTATTTT; cdr3_aa: CASSVDSGRATDTQYF
d_call: TRBD2; j_call: TRBJ2-1; v_call: TRBV5-1; cdr3_nt: TGCGCCAGCACCCCGGGGGGGGGCTACAATGAGCAGTTCTTC; cdr3_aa: CASTPGGGYNEQFF
d_call: TRBD1; j_call: TRBJ1-4; v_call: TRBV28; cdr3_nt: TGTGCCAGCAGTGGACAGGCGACAACTAATGAAAAACTGTTTTTT; cdr3_aa: CASSGQATTNEKLFF
d_call: .; j_call: TRBJ1-2; v_call: TRBV7-8; cdr3_nt: TGTGCCAGGATAAACGGGACTCAACACAACTATGGCTACACCTTC; cdr3_aa: CARINGTQHNYGYTF